A single sample gave rise to the 5 T cell receptor beta chains below, sequenced in a study of T cell changes during pregnancy in multiple sclerosis. The method was immunoSEQ multiplex PCR; TCRdb's version includes in-frame clones alone and lacks a portion of them. The sample holds 70,000 to 95,000 clones, approximately 95% seen once. Material: peripheral blood, obtained in the first trimester of pregnancy. These receptors were obtained from a female donor with multiple sclerosis, enrolled in a pregnancy study.

The rearrangement uses TRBV27 and TRBJ1-5, with a tentative D call TRBD1 (6 bases). The CDR3 contains 16 residues. Germline V CDR1 and CDR2: MNHEY, SMNVEV (reference sequence). With 3 bases removed from V and 7 bases from J, the gap between germline ends came to 19 bases. The CDR3 sequence: CASSLSTTGSGQPQHF. The CDR3 nucleotides are TGTGCCAGCAGTTTGTCCACTACAGGGAGTGGGCAGCCCCAGCATTTT.

CDR3 in DNA: TGTGCCAGCAGCGTAGTACCCTCGGGCTCCTACGAGCAGTACTTC. This gives the protein CASSVVPSGSYEQYF. The chain combines TRBV9 with TRBJ2-7; D remains unclear. The CDR3 loop spans 15 amino acids. Trimming shortened V by 0 bases and J by 0 bases, and 10 bases separated the two germline ends. CDR1 and CDR2 from the germline V gene are SGDLS and YYNGEE.

This chain joins TRBV19 and TRBJ1-4; D is undetermined. V was shortened by 7 bases and J by 4 bases, with 10 bases between the two germline ends. This CDR3 is 13 amino acids long. Germline-derived CDR1 and CDR2 are LNHDA and SQIVND (reference sequence). In nucleotides, the CDR3 is TGTGCCAGTATGGACTTCAGTAATGAAAAACTGTTTTTT. Encoded protein: CASMDFSNEKLFF.

This chain joins TRBV27 and TRBJ2-3, with a possible D match to TRBD2 (6 bases). Germline V CDR1 and CDR2: MNHEY, SMNVEV (reference sequence). This CDR3 has 17 residues. V lost 6 bases, J lost 0 bases, and 19 bases lay in between. The CDR3 DNA reads as TGTGCCAGCAGCTCCACATCTAGCGTCCCTAGCACAGATACGCAGTATTTT. Translation: CASSSTSSVPSTDTQYF.

This chain connects TRBV15 to TRBJ1-5, with D possibly matching TRBD1 (6 bases). Germline CDR1 LNHNV, CDR2 YYDKDF (reference sequence). With 4 bases removed from V and 4 bases from J, the gap between germline ends came to 17 bases. The CDR3 runs to 16 residues. The CDR3 DNA reads as TGTGCCACCAGCAAAACAGCCGGGACACTTAATCAGCCCCAGCATTTT. Encoded protein: CATSKTAGTLNQPQHF.